This T cell receptor beta chain appears in the sequencing data of a study of blood T cell repertoires in COVID-19. Across the whole study: Researchers got acute and convalescent COVID-19 samples from the United States, Italy and Spain.

Authors' data handling: Amplification from reference gene primers served as the basis for estimated nucleated cell counts. Method: immunoSEQ multiplex PCR; TCRdb's copy keeps in-frame clones and lacks some. V and J calls and clone size follow that table, whereas D and trimming were derived from the DNA. The sample has under 150,000 clones; 75% to 90% are singletons. V was clipped by 4 bases and J by 3 bases, with 12 bases between them. Germline CDR1 is SQVTM and CDR2 is ANQGSEA. The CDR3 is made up of 13 amino acids. The sequenced sample consisted of peripheral blood. The receptor was isolated from a woman aged 45-65 years who had recovered from COVID-19. The genes are TRBV29-1 and TRBJ1-2, with D maybe TRBD1 (6 bases). The CDR3 nucleotides read TGCAGCGTTGGACTAGCAGGGGACTATGGCTACACCTTC. Translation gives CSVGLAGDYGYTF.